This TCR beta chain was observed in a study of response to subunit inactivated influenza vaccine. Findings and caveats of the study: New T cells are recruited in small numbers by each seasonal influenza vaccination, according to the authors' suggestion.

This clonotype was seen a handful of times. Its specificity is not known. TCRdb used MiXCR to reprocess the RT-PCR reads, holding one entry per CDR3 protein. Found here are about 480,000 distinct CDR3 sequences, under 15% of them singletons; the top ten hold around 14%. This TCR was recovered from a man aged 50-59 years who received an inactivated influenza vaccine. Sequencing used PBMCs from blood, obtained 35 to 45 days after vaccination.

CDR3 DNA sequence: TGTGCCATCAGTGGAGGACTAGCGGGGGGCTACGAGCAGTACTTC. This translates into CAISGGLAGGYEQYF. The chain links TRBV10-3 to TRBJ2-7, with 14 bases fitting TRBD2. Unmatched junction bases numbered 2, after V lost 4 bases and J lost 3 bases. CDR1 is ENHRY and CDR2 is SYGVKD in the germline V gene. CDR3 length: 15 residues.